The clone carrying this T cell receptor beta chain has a count of ten or more. The antigen remains unidentified. The data derive from a study of molecular identifiers for immune sequencing clone quantification. With 10%, 30% or 50% of RNA, roughly 18,000 to 1,100,000 naive CD8 T cells were sequenced. Both previously described methods and listed TCR primers were employed to make bulk TCR libraries. TCRdb re-called the PCR reads with MiXCR, one entry per CDR3 protein. The sample shows just under 650,000 distinct CDR3 sequences, 15% to 20% of them seen only once. General study results and limits: Jurkat TCR RNA that was spiked in from one cell was reportedly detectable among one million naive cells. Barcode sharing among identical TCR molecules could make large clones appear smaller.

The CDR3 extends over 12 amino acids. Germline V gives CDR1 MNHEY, CDR2 SMNVEV (reference sequence). V lost 10 bases and J 6 bases, leaving 15 bases between the germline ends. The clonotype was recovered from a human donor in good health. Some libraries in this study had Jurkat cell RNA spiked in. Sequencing used naive CD8+ T cells from blood, with Jurkat cell RNA spiked in. Noted subset: FACS-sorted CD8+CD4-CCR7+CD45RA+ naive T cells. The chain joins TRBV27 to TRBJ1-1; perhaps TRBD1 as D (6 bases). The CDR3 coding sequence is TGTGCCACCGAGGGGGAGGGATCTGAAGCTTTCTTT. This codes for CATEGEGSEAFF.